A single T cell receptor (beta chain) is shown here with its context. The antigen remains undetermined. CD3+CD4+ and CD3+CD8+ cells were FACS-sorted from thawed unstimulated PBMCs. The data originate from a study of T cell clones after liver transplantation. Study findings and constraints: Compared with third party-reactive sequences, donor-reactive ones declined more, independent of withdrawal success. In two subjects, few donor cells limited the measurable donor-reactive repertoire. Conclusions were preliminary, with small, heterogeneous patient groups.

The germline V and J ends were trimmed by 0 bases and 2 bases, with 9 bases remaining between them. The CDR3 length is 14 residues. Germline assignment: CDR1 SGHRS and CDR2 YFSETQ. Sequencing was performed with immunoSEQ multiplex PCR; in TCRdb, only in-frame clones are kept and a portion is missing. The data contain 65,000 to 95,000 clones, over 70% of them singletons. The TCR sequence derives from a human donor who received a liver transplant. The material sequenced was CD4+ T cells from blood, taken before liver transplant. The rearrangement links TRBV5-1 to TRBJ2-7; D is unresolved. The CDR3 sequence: CASSLVAGAYEQYF. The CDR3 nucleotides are TGCGCCAGCAGCTTGGTCGCCGGAGCCTACGAGCAGTACTTC.